This T cell receptor (beta chain) was documented in a study of blood T cell repertoires in COVID-19. Study background: Some COVID-19 samples were acute and others convalescent; all came from the United States, Italy and Spain.

Germline CDR1 reads SGHRS; CDR2 reads YFSETQ. This CDR3 region has 16 residues. J gave up 9 bases and V 4 bases, and 12 bases lay outside the gene matches. This clone has just one count. Original analysis: Quantification of nucleated cells was approximated via reference gene primer amplification. Produced via immunoSEQ multiplex PCR; TCRdb's table is partial and in-frame only. That table furnishes V, J and clone size, whereas the DNA furnished D and trimming. The sample consists of hundreds of thousands of clones, 85% of them appearing once. Sequencing used peripheral blood. This receptor was identified in a woman younger than 35 with acute or convalescent COVID-19. This chain joins TRBV5-1 and TRBJ1-6; 8 positions agree with TRBD1. CDR3 nucleotides: TGCGCCAGCAGCGCGACAGGGGATGGGATCGGTTCACCCCTCCACTTT. Its translation: CASSATGDGIGSPLHF.